Listed below are T cell receptor beta chains from one sample, sequenced in a study of neurological immune-mediated disorders. Each CDR3 protein is one row after TCRdb ran MiXCR on the 5' RACE reads. The sample consists of about 36,000 distinct CDR3 sequences, around a tenth of them appearing once. Sequencing input: PBMCs. The source is a woman aged 25 to 39 with HTLV-1-associated myelopathy (HAM/TSP). Each CDR3 is given with its conserved first and last residue. The order of the fields is clone size, V gene, D gene, J gene, CDR3 protein, CDR3 DNA. The D gene is left open where the match is weak. Expanded clones get a size class; other rows say once, few or many, or leave the size out.

>many|TRBV20-1|.|TRBJ1-5
CSARGHDQPQHF
TGCAGTGCTAGAGGACACGATCAGCCCCAGCATTTT
>many|TRBV12-3/TRBV12-4|.|TRBJ2-3
CASSPTSPFTDTQYF
TGTGCCAGCAGTCCGACTAGTCCCTTCACAGATACGCAGTATTTT
>many|TRBV5-1|.|TRBJ1-1
CASSGTNTEAFF
TGCGCCAGCAGTGGCACAAACACTGAAGCTTTCTTT
>many|TRBV5-1|TRBD2|TRBJ2-3
CASSSWTSGGRVTDTQYF
TGCGCCAGCAGCTCATGGACTAGCGGGGGACGGGTCACAGATACGCAGTATTTT
>few|TRBV5-1|TRBD1|TRBJ2-7
CASSQTGQGYEQYF
TGCGCCAGCAGCCAAACGGGACAGGGCTACGAGCAGTACTTC
>many|TRBV20-1|.|TRBJ2-5
CSATRTAQETQYF
TGCAGTGCTACGCGGACAGCCCAAGAGACCCAGTACTTC
>many|TRBV20-1|.|TRBJ2-3
CSAKKRDTDTQYF
TGCAGTGCCAAGAAGCGCGACACAGATACGCAGTATTTT
>many|TRBV7-2|.|TRBJ1-6
CASSPDLRSPLHF
TGTGCCAGCAGCCCAGACTTGAGGTCACCCCTCCACTTT
>large|TRBV10-3|TRBD2|TRBJ2-1
CAISESLLAGGYYNEQFF
TGTGCCATCAGTGAGTCGTTACTAGCGGGGGGATACTACAATGAGCAGTTCTTC
>many|TRBV10-3|.|TRBJ2-1
CAISESKIGSFQFF
TGTGCCATCAGTGAGTCGAAGATCGGGAGCTTTCAGTTCTTC
>medium-sized|TRBV20-1|TRBD2|TRBJ2-1
CSARDSSGGPDEQFF
TGCAGTGCTAGAGATTCTAGCGGGGGGCCCGATGAGCAGTTCTTC
>many|TRBV7-9|.|TRBJ1-1
CASSFFTDRNTEAFF
TGTGCCAGCAGTTTTTTCACGGACAGGAACACTGAAGCTTTCTTT
>many|TRBV5-1|.|TRBJ2-6
CASTSPIGANVLTF
TGCGCCAGCACTAGCCCGATTGGGGCCAACGTCCTGACTTTC
>.|TRBV20-1|.|TRBJ2-3
CSASISAKISSTDTQYF
TGCAGTGCTTCCATTAGCGCTAAAATCTCTAGCACAGATACGCAGTATTTT
>many|TRBV5-5|.|TRBJ1-5
CASSSHVSNQPQHF
TGTGCCAGCAGCTCGCACGTGAGCAATCAGCCCCAGCATTTT
>.|TRBV5-1|TRBD2|TRBJ2-7
CASRKSGGTLVQYF
TGCGCCAGCCGAAAAAGCGGGGGGACCCTGGTGCAGTACTTC
>many|TRBV20-1|.|TRBJ1-1
CSARDLEYSNTEAFF
TGCAGTGCTAGAGATCTGGAGTACTCGAACACTGAAGCTTTCTTT
>many|TRBV20-1|TRBD2|TRBJ2-1
CSARDSGGATYNEQFF
TGCAGTGCTAGAGATTCGGGGGGGGCTACTTACAATGAGCAGTTCTTC
>many|TRBV20-1|.|TRBJ2-2
CSAQVRKSGELFF
TGCAGTGCACAAGTGAGAAAATCCGGGGAGCTGTTTTTT
>many|TRBV29-1|TRBD1|TRBJ1-2
CSVSTGGDYGYTF
TGCAGCGTATCGACAGGGGGGGACTATGGCTACACCTTC
>many|TRBV12-3/TRBV12-4|TRBD2|TRBJ2-1
CASSLSISGGLLEQFF
TGTGCCAGCAGTTTATCTATCAGCGGGGGGTTACTAGAGCAGTTCTTC
>.|TRBV7-9|.|TRBJ1-1
CASSLGEVAGTEAFF
TGTGCCAGCAGCTTAGGGGAGGTGGCGGGCACTGAAGCTTTCTTT
>many|TRBV20-1|TRBD1|TRBJ1-4
CSARKGTGDEKLFF
TGCAGTGCTAGAAAAGGGACAGGGGATGAAAAACTGTTTTTT
>many|TRBV5-1|.|TRBJ2-1
CASKEGDSYNEQFF
TGCGCCAGCAAAGAGGGGGACTCCTACAATGAGCAGTTCTTC
>many|TRBV25-1|.|TRBJ1-4
CASSEIGQQRNEKLFF
TGTGCCAGCAGTGAAATCGGGCAGCAAAGGAATGAAAAACTGTTTTTT